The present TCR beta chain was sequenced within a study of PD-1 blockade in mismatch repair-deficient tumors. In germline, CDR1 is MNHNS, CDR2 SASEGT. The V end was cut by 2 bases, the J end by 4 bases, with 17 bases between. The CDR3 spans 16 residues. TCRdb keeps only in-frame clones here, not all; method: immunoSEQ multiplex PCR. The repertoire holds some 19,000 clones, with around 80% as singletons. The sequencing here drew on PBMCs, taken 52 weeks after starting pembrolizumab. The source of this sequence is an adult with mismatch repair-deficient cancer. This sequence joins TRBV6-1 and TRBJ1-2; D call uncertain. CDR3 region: CASSERRRSSSYGYTF. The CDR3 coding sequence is TGTGCCAGCAGTGAACGACGACGGAGCAGTTCCTATGGCTACACCTTC.